The 22 T cell receptor beta chains below come from one sample, sequenced in a study of T-cell memory formation after mild COVID-19 (dated by TCRdb to the early 2020s). Libraries were prepared through 5' RACE. For sequencing, an Illumina NovaSeq 6000 was employed. The public reads were reprocessed in TCRdb via fastp at Q25 and MiXCR, keeping in-frame beta chains. Each CDR3 protein gets just one entry, which takes the most common genes and DNA from the rows behind it. For this sample there are fewer than 500,000 distinct CDR3 sequences; around a quarter appear just once. 12% of the sample is in the top ten clones. Sequenced: PBMCs or a T cell subset sorted from them (not recorded which). The receptor source for this set is an adult woman who had mild COVID-19 (a few samples of this study predate the infection). The sample titles of this study are shuffled in the database, so cell type and time point are left out; the donor was told from shared clones.

The chain has TRBV7-9 and TRBJ2-1; either TRBD1 or TRBD2 may supply D (6 bases each). CDR1 and CDR2 (germline): SEHNR, FQNEAQ (reference sequence). Trimming left V 3 bases short and J 4 bases short, with 16 bases between. This CDR3 comprises 16 residues. CDR3 protein: CASSFDFGGPYNEQFF. In nucleotides, the CDR3 is TGTGCCAGCAGCTTCGATTTCGGGGGCCCTTACAATGAGCAGTTCTTC.

The rearrangement links TRBV30 to TRBJ2-3; D gene ambiguous. The CDR3 is 13 amino acids. CDR1 and CDR2 from the germline V gene are GTSNPN and SVGIG (reference sequence). Trimming shortened V by 5 bases and J by 0 bases, and 9 bases separated the two germline ends. CDR3 amino acids: CAWAEASTDTQYF. The CDR3 DNA reads as TGTGCCTGGGCTGAAGCTAGCACAGATACGCAGTATTTT.

The chain is built from TRBV6-6 and TRBJ2-1, with a possible D match to TRBD2 (5 bases). This CDR3 contains 14 residues. V lost 5 bases and J lost 7, with 15 bases in between. CDR1 and CDR2 from the germline V gene are MNHNY and SVGAGI (reference sequence). DNA of the CDR3: TGTGCCAGCAGTCCCCCCGGACTGAATAATGAGCAGTTCTTC. This gives the protein CASSPPGLNNEQFF.

This clonotype appeared a few times. The chain carries TRBV11-2 and TRBJ2-3; TRBD2 matches at 10 bases. V shed 0 bases, J shed 3 bases, and the junction held 9 bases outside the gene matches. The CDR3 is 18 amino acids. Per the germline V gene, CDR1 is SGHAT and CDR2 is FQNNGV. The DNA of the CDR3 is TGTGCCAGCAGCTTAGACTTTCTAGCGGGAGTTCGAACAGATACGCAGTATTTT. Translation gives CASSLDFLAGVRTDTQYF.

This clonotype was seen a handful of times. The gene calls are TRBV7-2 and TRBJ2-1; 9 bases agree with TRBD2. V was clipped by 5 bases and J by 6 bases; unmatched bases: 8. The CDR3 length is 15 residues. Germline V gene sequence: CDR1 SGHTA, CDR2 FQGNSA. In DNA, the CDR3 is TGTGCCAGCAGCCCCTTAGCGGGAGCAAGCAATGAGCAGTTCTTC. It encodes CASSPLAGASNEQFF.

This clonotype has just a few counts. The CDR3 DNA reads TGTGCCAGCAGGTGGGACACCGGCAGATACGAGCAGTACTTC. It codes for CASRWDTGRYEQYF. The V and J genes are TRBV6-1 and TRBJ2-7; a weak D match, TRBD1 (6 bases). The CDR3 runs 14 residues. Germline lookup yields CDR1 MNHNS and CDR2 SASEGT. The V end lost 6 bases, the J end lost 4 bases, and 16 bases lay between the germline ends.

The chain recombines TRBV12-3 or TRBV12-4 with TRBJ2-6; D call uncertain. V was clipped by 8 bases and J by 4 bases, with 9 bases between them. The CDR3 consists of 13 residues. This CDR3 reads CASQSRGANVLTF. In nucleotides, the CDR3 is TGTGCCAGCCAAAGCAGGGGGGCCAACGTCCTGACTTTC.

The chain carries TRBV15 and TRBJ2-3, with D uncertain. Trimming stripped 1 base from V and 2 bases from J, with 7 bases between. There are 14 residues in the CDR3. The germline CDR1 and CDR2 sequences are LNHNV and YYDKDF (reference sequence). The CDR3 bases are TGTGCCACCAGCAGAGGGGCAGCCACAGATACGCAGTATTTT. Protein: CATSRGAATDTQYF.

This sequence joins TRBV12-3 or TRBV12-4 and TRBJ2-1; TRBD1 or TRBD2 may be the D gene (5 bases each). CDR3 length: 14 residues. V lost 2 bases and J lost 15, with 20 bases in between. This chain's CDR3 is CASSLRVGGDLRFF. DNA of the CDR3: TGTGCCAGCAGTTTACGGGTTGGGGGTGATCTTCGGTTCTTC.

This clonotype has a handful of counts. This chain joins TRBV6-5 and TRBJ2-2; the D gene is possibly TRBD1 (5 bases). Germline CDR1 is MNHEY and CDR2 is SVGAGI. This CDR3 is 13 amino acids long. V lost 0 bases to trimming and J lost 7 bases, with 6 bases between them. The CDR3 region has the DNA TGTGCCAGCAGTTACTCAAGGGGCGGGGAGCTGTTTTTT. Translation: CASSYSRGGELFF.

This clonotype was picked up a small number of times. The chain employs TRBV3-1 and TRBJ2-7; D unresolved. The CDR3 runs to 13 residues. The V end was cut by 0 bases, the J end by 4 bases, with 7 bases between. The V gene's germline CDR1 is LGHDT and CDR2 YNNKEL (reference sequence). The CDR3 spells CASSQDLRYEQYF. CDR3 in DNA: TGTGCCAGCAGCCAAGATTTGAGGTACGAGCAGTACTTC.

This clonotype has a handful of counts. V gene TRBV5-1 combines with J gene TRBJ2-5, with TRBD2 matching 7 bases. This CDR3 comprises 14 residues. CDR1 SGHRS and CDR2 YFSETQ come from the germline V gene. Trimming cost V 4 bases and J 1 base; bases outside gene matches: 4. This CDR3 reads CASSMPSGQETQYF. For the CDR3, the DNA is TGCGCCAGCAGCATGCCTAGCGGCCAAGAGACCCAGTACTTC.

In this sample, this clonotype turned up once. The chain is built from TRBV25-1 and TRBJ1-4; 8 nucleotides match TRBD1. From germline, CDR1 is MGHDK and CDR2 SYGVNS. V lost 3 bases and J lost 8; bases outside the gene matches: 8. The CDR3 totals 15 residues. The CDR3 sequence: CASSEDRVPGEKLFF. The DNA for the CDR3 is TGTGCCAGCAGTGAGGACAGGGTTCCTGGGGAAAAACTGTTTTTT.

The chain combines TRBV7-9 with TRBJ2-5; D not certain. The germline gives CDR1 SEHNR, CDR2 FQNEAQ (reference sequence). The CDR3 spans 12 residues. The V end was cut by 5 bases, the J end by 7 bases, with 11 bases between. For the CDR3, the DNA is TGTGCCAGCAGCCAAAGGGCAGGGACCCAGTACTTC. Amino acid sequence: CASSQRAGTQYF.

In its sample, this clonotype was seen a few times. The chain joins TRBV27 to TRBJ1-2; D uncertain. The germline gives CDR1 MNHEY, CDR2 SMNVEV (reference sequence). With 4 bases removed from V and 3 bases from J, the gap between germline ends came to 12 bases. This CDR3 has 14 amino acids. The CDR3 DNA is TGTGCCAGCAGTTCGGACTGGAGGGACTATGGCTACACCTTC. Protein: CASSSDWRDYGYTF.

The V gene is TRBV5-1, the J gene TRBJ2-7; no reliable D call. The CDR3 covers 12 residues. The V end lost 0 bases, the J end lost 5 bases, and 6 bases lay between the germline ends. Germline CDR1 SGHRS, CDR2 YFSETQ. CDR3 loop: CASSLAGHEQYF. In nucleotides, the CDR3 is TGCGCCAGCAGCTTGGCGGGCCACGAGCAGTACTTC.

The chain recombines TRBV3-1 with TRBJ2-1; D possibly corresponds to TRBD2 (6 bases). CDR1 LGHDT and CDR2 YNNKEL come from the germline V gene (reference sequence). CDR3 length: 15 residues. V shed 0 bases and J shed 3 bases, with 9 bases lying between them. The CDR3 DNA sequence: TGTGCCAGCAGCCAAGATATGGACTACTACAATGAGCAGTTCTTC. The encoded protein is CASSQDMDYYNEQFF.

This chain uses TRBV7-2 with TRBJ2-1, with 7 bases lining up with TRBD1. This CDR3 comprises 14 residues. From germline, CDR1 is SGHTA and CDR2 FQGNSA. V trimming: 1 base; J trimming: 6 bases; junction bases outside the gene matches: 3. The chain's CDR3 is CASSLDRTGNEQFF. Written as DNA, the CDR3 is TGTGCCAGCAGCTTAGACAGGACAGGCAATGAGCAGTTCTTC. Full variable domain (missing parts from reference TRBV7-2 and TRBJ2-1): GAGVSQSPSNKVTEKGKDVELRCDPISGHTALYWYRQSLGQGLEFLIYFQGNSAPDKSGLPSDRFSAERTGGSVSTLTIQRTQQEDSAVYLCASSLDRTGNEQFFGPGTRLTVL.

This clonotype was detected only a few times. CDR3 residues: CASSLAGRSVQYF. CDR3 sequence (DNA): TGCGCCAGCAGCTTGGCCGGGCGAAGTGTGCAGTACTTC. This chain uses TRBV5-1 with TRBJ2-7; D is uncertain. Germline CDR1 is SGHRS and CDR2 is YFSETQ. Trimming left V 0 bases short and J 9 bases short, with 13 bases between. There are 13 residues in the CDR3.

Only a few counts were recorded for this clonotype. The chain combines TRBV7-9 with TRBJ2-1, with 9 bases fitting TRBD1. This CDR3 contains 15 residues. After removal of 3 bases from V and 7 bases from J, the junction contained 7 bases not matched to a gene. Germline V lookup: CDR1 SEHNR, CDR2 FQNEAQ (reference sequence). CDR3 DNA sequence: TGTGCCAGCAGCTTCCGGGACAGGGCTTTTAATGAGCAGTTCTTC. This sequence encodes CASSFRDRAFNEQFF.

The V call is TRBV5-1, the J call TRBJ2-1; 14 bases map to TRBD2. The junction had 5 bases not matched to a gene; V was cut back by 2 bases and J by 4 bases. From germline, CDR1 is SGHRS and CDR2 YFSETQ. The CDR3 is made up of 17 amino acids. CDR3 loop: CASSFPGLAGGYNEQFF. The CDR3 DNA sequence: TGCGCCAGCAGCTTCCCCGGACTAGCGGGAGGATACAATGAGCAGTTCTTC.

This clonotype has just a few counts. The DNA of the CDR3 is TGTGCCAGCAGCTCCGGACTAGGGGAGGATGAGCAGTTCTTC. Protein: CASSSGLGEDEQFF. This rearrangement joins TRBV7-8 to TRBJ2-1; 7 bases align to TRBD2. The germline V gene has CDR1 SGHVS and CDR2 FQNEAQ. The length of the CDR3 is 14 residues. The V gene end was trimmed by 4 bases and the J gene end by 8 bases; junction bases not matched to a gene: 8.